This TCR beta chain appears in the sequencing data of a study of molecular identifiers for immune sequencing clone quantification. Findings and caveats of the study: In naive cells, under 1% of molecules belonged to clones above 20 RNA copies, against over 97% in effector cells. Highly expanded clone sizes could be underestimated through barcode sharing by identical TCR molecules.

A CD8+CD4-CCR7+CD45RA+ gate was used to sort naive CD8 T cells. Bulk libraries came from a prior protocol with listed TCR primers. Via MiXCR, TCRdb re-called the PCR reads, giving one row per CDR3 protein. The table records 55,000 to 75,000 distinct CDR3 sequences, around 20% of them present only once. This clonotype has at least ten counts. Its cognate antigen is unknown. Sequencing was done on a sample of naive CD8+ T cells from blood, with Jurkat cell RNA spiked in. Regarding subset: FACS-sorted CD8+CD4-CCR7+CD45RA+ naive T cells. The source of this sequence is a human donor in good health. Some libraries in this study had Jurkat cell RNA spiked in.

CDR3 protein: CASSLVPDLSYEQYF. The CDR3 nucleotides read TGTGCCAGCAGCTTGGTGCCAGATCTCTCCTACGAGCAGTACTTC. This sequence joins TRBV5-6 and TRBJ2-7; D is undetermined. V dropped 0 bases and J dropped 0 bases, with 10 bases sitting between them. The germline CDR1 and CDR2 sequences are SGHDT and YYEEEE. CDR3 length equals 15 residues.